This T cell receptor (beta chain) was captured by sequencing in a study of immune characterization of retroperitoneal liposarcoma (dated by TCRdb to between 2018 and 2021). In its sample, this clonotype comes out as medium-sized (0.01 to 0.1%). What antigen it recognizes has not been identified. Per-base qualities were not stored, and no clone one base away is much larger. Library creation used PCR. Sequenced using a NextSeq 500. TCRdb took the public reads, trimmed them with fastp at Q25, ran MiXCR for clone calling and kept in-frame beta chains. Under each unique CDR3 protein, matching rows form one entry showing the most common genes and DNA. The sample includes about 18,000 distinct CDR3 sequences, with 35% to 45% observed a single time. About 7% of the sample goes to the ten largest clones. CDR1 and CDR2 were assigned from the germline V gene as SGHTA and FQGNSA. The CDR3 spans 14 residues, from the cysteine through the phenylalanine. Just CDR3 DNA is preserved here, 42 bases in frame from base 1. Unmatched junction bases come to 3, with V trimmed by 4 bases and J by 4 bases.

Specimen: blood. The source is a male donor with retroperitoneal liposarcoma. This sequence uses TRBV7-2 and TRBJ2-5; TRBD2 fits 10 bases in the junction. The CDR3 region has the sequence CASSSSGSRETQYF. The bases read TGTGCCAGCAGCTCTAGCGGGAGCAGAGAGACCCAGTACTTC. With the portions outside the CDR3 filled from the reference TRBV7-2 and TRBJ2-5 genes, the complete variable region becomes GAGVSQSPSNKVTEKGKDVELRCDPISGHTALYWYRQSLGQGLEFLIYFQGNSAPDKSGLPSDRFSAERTGGSVSTLTIQRTQQEDSAVYLCASSSSGSRETQYFGPGTRLLVL.